This T cell receptor beta chain was identified in a study of cytomegalovirus exposure and HLA in healthy donors. As for the study in general: Among roughly 180 million T cells, an earlier analysis found 120 million or so unique TCR beta sequences. The early release's HLA-typed donors yielded approximately 82 million unique TCRs. Findings and caveats of the study: TCR beta sequences numbering around 15,000 were associated with HLA alleles at 0.05 false discovery rate in a later analysis. What was likely a sequencing artifact was a cluster of highly shared sequence variants.

It was with 60 Vbeta and 13 Jbeta primers that the PCR ran. Sequenced by immunoSEQ multiplex PCR; TCRdb stores in-frame clones only, minus some. Of fewer than 200,000 clones in the sample, over 75% were seen once. Concerning this clone: The target antigen is unknown.

The germline V gene has CDR1 SNHLY and CDR2 FYNNEI. This CDR3 contains 13 residues. V dropped 4 bases and J dropped 9 bases, with 13 bases sitting between them. This receptor was taken from a woman in her forties or fifties in good health and CMV-seronegative. The sample comprised PBMCs. V and J are TRBV2 and TRBJ1-5; a possible D gene is TRBD1 (5 bases). The CDR3 is CASSGTSLWPQHF. CDR3 bases: TGTGCCAGCAGTGGGACATCCCTCTGGCCCCAGCATTTT.